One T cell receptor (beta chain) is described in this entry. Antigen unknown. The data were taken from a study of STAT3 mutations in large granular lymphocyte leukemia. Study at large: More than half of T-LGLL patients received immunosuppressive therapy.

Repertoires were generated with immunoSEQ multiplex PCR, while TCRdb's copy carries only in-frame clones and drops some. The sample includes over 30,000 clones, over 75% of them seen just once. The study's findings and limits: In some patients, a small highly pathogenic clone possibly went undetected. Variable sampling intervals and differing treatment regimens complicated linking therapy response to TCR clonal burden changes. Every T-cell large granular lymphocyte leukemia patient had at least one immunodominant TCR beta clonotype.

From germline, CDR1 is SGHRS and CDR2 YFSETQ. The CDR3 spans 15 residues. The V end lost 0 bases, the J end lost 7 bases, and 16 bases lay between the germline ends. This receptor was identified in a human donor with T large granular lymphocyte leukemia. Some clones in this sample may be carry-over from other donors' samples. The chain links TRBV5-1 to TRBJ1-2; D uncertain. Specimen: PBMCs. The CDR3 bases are TGCGCCAGCAGCTTGGCCGTACCCGAGGAGCTTGGCTACACCTTC. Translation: CASSLAVPEELGYTF.